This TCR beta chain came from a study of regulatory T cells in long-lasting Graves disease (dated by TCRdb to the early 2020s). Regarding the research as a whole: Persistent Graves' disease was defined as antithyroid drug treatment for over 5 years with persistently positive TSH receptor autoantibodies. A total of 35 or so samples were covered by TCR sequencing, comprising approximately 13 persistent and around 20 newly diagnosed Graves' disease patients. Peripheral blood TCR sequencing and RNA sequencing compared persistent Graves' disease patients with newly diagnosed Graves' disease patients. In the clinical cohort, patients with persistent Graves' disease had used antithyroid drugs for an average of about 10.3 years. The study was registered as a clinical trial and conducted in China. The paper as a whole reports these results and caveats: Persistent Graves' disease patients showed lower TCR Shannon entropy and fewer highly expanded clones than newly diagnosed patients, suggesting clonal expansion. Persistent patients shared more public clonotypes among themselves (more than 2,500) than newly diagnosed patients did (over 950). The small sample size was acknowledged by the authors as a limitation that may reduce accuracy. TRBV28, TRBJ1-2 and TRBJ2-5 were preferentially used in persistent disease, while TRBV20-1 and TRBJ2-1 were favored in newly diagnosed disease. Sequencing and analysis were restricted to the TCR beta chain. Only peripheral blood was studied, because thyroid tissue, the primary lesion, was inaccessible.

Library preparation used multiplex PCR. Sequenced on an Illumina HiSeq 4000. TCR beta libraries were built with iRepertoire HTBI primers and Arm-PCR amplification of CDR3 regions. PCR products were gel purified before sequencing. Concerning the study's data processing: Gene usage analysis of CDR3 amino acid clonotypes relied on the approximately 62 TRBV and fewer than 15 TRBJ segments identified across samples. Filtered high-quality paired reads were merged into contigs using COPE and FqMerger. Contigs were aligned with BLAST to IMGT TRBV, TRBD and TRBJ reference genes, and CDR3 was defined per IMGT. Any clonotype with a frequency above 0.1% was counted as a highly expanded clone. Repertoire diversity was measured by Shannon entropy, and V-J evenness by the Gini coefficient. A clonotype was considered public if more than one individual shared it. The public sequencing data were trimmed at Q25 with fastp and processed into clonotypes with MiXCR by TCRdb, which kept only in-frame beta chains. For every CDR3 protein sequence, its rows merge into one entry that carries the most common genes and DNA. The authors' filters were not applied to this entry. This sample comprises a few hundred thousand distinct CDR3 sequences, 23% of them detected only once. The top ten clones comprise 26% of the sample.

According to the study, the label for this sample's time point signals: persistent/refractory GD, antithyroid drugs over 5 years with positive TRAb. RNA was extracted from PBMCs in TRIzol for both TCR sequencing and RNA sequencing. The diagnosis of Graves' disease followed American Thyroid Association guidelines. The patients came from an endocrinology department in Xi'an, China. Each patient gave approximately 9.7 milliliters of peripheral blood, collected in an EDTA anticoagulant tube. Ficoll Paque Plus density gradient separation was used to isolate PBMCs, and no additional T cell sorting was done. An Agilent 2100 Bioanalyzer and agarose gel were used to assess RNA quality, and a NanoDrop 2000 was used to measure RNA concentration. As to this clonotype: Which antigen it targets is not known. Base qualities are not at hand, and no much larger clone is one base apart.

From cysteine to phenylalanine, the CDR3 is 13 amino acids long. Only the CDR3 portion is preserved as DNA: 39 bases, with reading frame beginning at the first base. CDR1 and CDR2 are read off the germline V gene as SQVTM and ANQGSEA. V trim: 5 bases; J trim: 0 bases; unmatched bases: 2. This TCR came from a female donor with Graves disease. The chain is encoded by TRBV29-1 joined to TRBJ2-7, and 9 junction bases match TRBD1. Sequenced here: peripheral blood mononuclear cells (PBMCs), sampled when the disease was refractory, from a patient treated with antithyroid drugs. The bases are TGCAGCGTTCGGGACAGGGCCTCCTACGAGCAGTACTTC. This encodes CSVRDRASYEQYF.